This entry is about one T cell receptor (beta chain). What it binds is unknown. The data were produced by immunoSEQ multiplex PCR, yet TCRdb's version contains in-frame clones alone and is incomplete. Counted here are some 120,000 clones, approximately 90% occurring once; the ten biggest clones make up 1.5% to 2%. This entry comes from a study of T cell responses to AZD1222 COVID-19 vaccine. The study, taken as a whole, reports: Spike-spanning, vaccine-associated CD4 TCRs were dominant at 160-218 and 743-854.

The CDR3 has 13 amino acids. In germline, CDR1 is SNHLY, CDR2 FYNNEI. Trimming removed 2 bases at V and 1 base at J, with 5 bases between. This chain joins TRBV2 and TRBJ1-1; D gene unclear. The receptor was derived from an adult who received the AZD1222 COVID-19 vaccine. The sample consisted of peripheral blood, taken 28 days after the second AZD1222 dose. The CDR3 loop is CASSENTNTEAFF. The CDR3 region has the DNA TGTGCCAGCAGTGAAAATACGAACACTGAAGCTTTCTTT.